Listed below are T cell receptor beta chains from one sample, sequenced in a study of shared clonotypes between healthy human individuals. Assay: immunoSEQ multiplex PCR; the TCRdb copy retains only in-frame clones and omits some. The sample lists around 550,000 clones, almost 97% seen once, with 0.05% to 0.07% in the top ten. Sequenced sample: naive CD4+ T cells sorted from blood. The receptors were gathered from a woman under 40 in good health. Each CDR3 is given with its conserved first and last residue. Each record gives: D gene, J gene, V gene, clone size, CDR3 protein, CDR3 DNA. A D gene is named only where the DNA matches it firmly. Part of the rows lack a size; the others show once, few, many or a class for expanded clones.

>.|TRBJ1-1|TRBV27|.
CASSPTHRSEAFF
TGTGCCAGCAGTCCCACGCACAGGTCTGAAGCTTTCTTT
>.|TRBJ2-3|TRBV28|.
CASSHGVALSTDTQYF
TGTGCCAGCAGCCATGGGGTGGCGCTGAGCACAGATACGCAGTATTTT
>.|TRBJ2-5|TRBV5-4|.
CASSSGGQETQYF
TGTGCCAGCAGCTCCGGGGGCCAAGAGACCCAGTACTTC
>.|TRBJ1-5|TRBV19|.
CASRYQAENSNQPQHF
TGTGCCAGTAGATATCAGGCCGAAAATAGCAATCAGCCCCAGCATTTT
>.|TRBJ2-7|TRBV6-1|.
CASSEVFGTSSYEQYF
TGTGCCAGCAGTGAGGTCTTCGGGACAAGCTCCTACGAGCAGTACTTC
>TRBD1|TRBJ2-1|TRBV25-1|.
CASSPGTGFDNEQFF
TGTGCCAGCAGCCCCGGGACAGGGTTCGACAATGAGCAGTTCTTC
>.|TRBJ2-1|TRBV7-9|.
CASSLEVSRGEQFF
TGTGCCAGCAGCTTAGAGGTCTCGCGAGGTGAGCAGTTCTTC
>TRBD1|TRBJ1-2|TRBV5-1|.
CASGSTAGTGGDYGYTF
TGCGCCAGCGGTTCTACAGCAGGGACAGGGGGGGACTATGGCTACACCTTC
>.|TRBJ1-1|TRBV28|.
CASSLKTNTEAFF
TGTGCCAGCAGTTTAAAGACGAACACTGAAGCTTTCTTT
>TRBD2|TRBJ2-7|TRBV10-1|.
CASSESSGAPGGEQYF
TGCGCCAGCAGTGAATCTAGCGGGGCCCCCGGAGGCGAGCAGTACTTC
>TRBD2|TRBJ2-1|TRBV7-9|.
CASSEGAGENNEQFF
TGTGCCAGCAGCGAAGGAGCGGGAGAAAACAATGAGCAGTTCTTC
>.|TRBJ2-3|TRBV27|once
CASSLSRGDTQYF
TGTGCCAGCAGTTTATCCAGGGGAGATACGCAGTATTTT
>.|TRBJ1-2|TRBV6-1|.
CASSEGAGRGTYYGYTF
TGTGCCAGCAGTGAAGGGGCAGGCAGAGGTACTTACTATGGCTACACCTTC
>.|TRBJ1-1|TRBV19|.
CASSPRRGSGNTEAFF
TGTGCCAGTAGTCCGCGGAGGGGCTCCGGGAACACTGAAGCTTTCTTT
>.|TRBJ1-3|TRBV2|.
CASSIQAAGNTIYF
TGTGCCAGCAGTATACAGGCAGCTGGAAACACCATATATTTT
>TRBD2|TRBJ2-7|TRBV19|.
CASRTSASGRYEQYF
TGTGCCAGTAGAACATCGGCTAGCGGGAGGTACGAGCAGTACTTC
>.|TRBJ1-5|TRBV7-2|once
CASSADRRAQHF
TGTGCCAGCAGCGCAGACCGCAGAGCCCAGCATTTT
>.|TRBJ1-2|TRBV7-9|.
CASSAHDGGAGYGYTF
TGTGCCAGCAGCGCCCACGATGGGGGCGCGGGCTATGGCTACACCTTC
>TRBD1|TRBJ2-5|TRBV7-9|.
CASSHRDRVETQYF
TGTGCCAGCAGCCACCGGGACAGGGTTGAGACCCAGTACTTC
>.|TRBJ1-2|TRBV7-8|once
CASSLLGGYTF
TGTGCCAGCAGCTTACTCGGGGGCTACACCTTC
>.|TRBJ1-2|TRBV4-1|.
CASSGRLQRPNYGYTF
TGCGCCAGCAGCGGACGATTACAGAGACCTAACTATGGCTACACCTTC
>.|TRBJ2-3|TRBV28|.
CAIQTLRGTDTQYF
TGTGCCATCCAGACCCTGAGGGGGACAGATACGCAGTATTTT
>.|TRBJ2-7|TRBV5-8|.
CASAWDRDYEQYF
TGTGCCAGCGCGTGGGACCGAGACTACGAGCAGTACTTC
>.|TRBJ2-3|TRBV5-8|.
CASSLTGLSTDTQYF
TGTGCCAGCAGCTTGACCGGACTTAGCACAGATACGCAGTATTTT
>TRBD1|TRBJ2-7|TRBV18|.
CASSPGQGVREQYF
TGTGCCAGCTCACCAGGACAGGGAGTACGCGAGCAGTACTTC
>.|TRBJ1-3|TRBV7-9|.
CASSQGGLNPGNTIYF
TGTGCCAGCAGCCAAGGCGGGTTAAACCCCGGAAACACCATATATTTT
>TRBD2|TRBJ2-7|TRBV18|.
CASSPRRDGGYEQYF
TGTGCCAGCTCACCAAGGCGAGACGGGGGGTACGAGCAGTACTTC
>.|TRBJ1-2|TRBV4-2|once
CASSQVSPRLDNYGYTF
TGTGCCAGCAGCCAAGTATCCCCCCGGCTGGACAACTATGGCTACACCTTC
>.|TRBJ2-7|TRBV5-1|.
CASSLVPTEREQYF
TGCGCCAGCAGCTTGGTCCCGACAGAACGCGAGCAGTACTTC
>TRBD1|TRBJ2-6|TRBV11-2|.
CASSSDRGSSGANVLTF
TGTGCCAGCAGCTCGGACAGGGGATCGTCCGGGGCCAACGTCCTGACTTTC
>.|TRBJ2-2|TRBV29-1|.
CSVEEPQGWLFF
TGCAGCGTTGAAGAACCCCAGGGCTGGCTGTTTTTT